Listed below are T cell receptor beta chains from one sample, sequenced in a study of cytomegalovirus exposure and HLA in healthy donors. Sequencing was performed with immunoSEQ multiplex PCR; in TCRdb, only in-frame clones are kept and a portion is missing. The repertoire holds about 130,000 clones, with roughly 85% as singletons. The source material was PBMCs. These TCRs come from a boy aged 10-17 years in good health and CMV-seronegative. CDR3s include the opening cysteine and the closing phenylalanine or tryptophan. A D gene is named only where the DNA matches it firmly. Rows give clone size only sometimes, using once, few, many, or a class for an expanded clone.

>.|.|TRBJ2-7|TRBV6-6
TGTGCCAGCAGTACTGAGGACGAGCAGTACTTC
CASSTEDEQYF
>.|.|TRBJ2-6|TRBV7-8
TGTGCCAGCACGTTTGGGGGGACTGGGGCCAACGTCCTGACTTTC
CASTFGGTGANVLTF
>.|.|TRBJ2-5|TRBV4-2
TGTGCCAGCAGCCAAGAGCACAGGGCGCAAGAGACCCAGTACTTC
CASSQEHRAQETQYF
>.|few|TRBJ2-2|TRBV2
TGTGCCAGCAGTTCCCAGACCGACTCAGAGGGCGTCGGGGAGCTGTTTTTT
CASSSQTDSEGVGELFF
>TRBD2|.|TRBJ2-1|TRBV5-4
TGTGCCAGCAGCCCTATAGCGGGGCAGCCACCTAATGAGCAGTTCTTC
CASSPIAGQPPNEQFF
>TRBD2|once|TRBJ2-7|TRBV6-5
TGTGCCAGCAGCCTCGGGACTAGCGGGTCCCACGAGCAGTACTTC
CASSLGTSGSHEQYF
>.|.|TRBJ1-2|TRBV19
TGTGCCAGTAGTATCGGAGAATATGGCTACACCTTC
CASSIGEYGYTF
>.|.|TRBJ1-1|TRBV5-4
TGTGCCAGCAGACCCGGAGTCCGCGGTGGGTACACTGAAGCTTTCTTT
CASRPGVRGGYTEAFF
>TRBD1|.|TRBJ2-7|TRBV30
TGTGCCTCTACAGGGGGTTATAACGAGCAGTACTTC
CASTGGYNEQYF
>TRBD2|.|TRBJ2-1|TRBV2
TGTGCCAGCAGGCGACTAGCGGGGGTACAAATAAATGAGCAGTTCTTC
CASRRLAGVQINEQFF
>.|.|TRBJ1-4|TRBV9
TGTGCCAGCAGCGTAGAGGGGGGGAATGAAAAACTGTTTTTT
CASSVEGGNEKLFF
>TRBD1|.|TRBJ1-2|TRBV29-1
TGCAGCGTTGTTACAGGGGCTGGCTACACCTTC
CSVVTGAGYTF
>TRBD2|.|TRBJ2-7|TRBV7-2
TGTGCCAGCAGCTTAGGACTAGCGGGTTCCTACGAGCAGTACTTC
CASSLGLAGSYEQYF